These 27 T cell receptor beta chains were all obtained from the same sample, sequenced in a study of shared clonotypes between healthy human individuals. Naive CD8 cells comprised CD45RO-negative, CCR7-positively selected cells, excluding terminally differentiated effector memory CD45RA+ cells. The assay was immunoSEQ multiplex PCR, and TCRdb's table has in-frame clones only and misses some. The sample holds around 1.9 million clones, 93% seen once. The specimen sequenced was naive CD8+ T cells from PBMCs. The receptors were gathered from a man aged 18-30 years in good health. Some clones in this sample may be carry-over from other donors' samples.

The chain employs TRBV4-2 and TRBJ1-2, with D unresolved. From germline, CDR1 is LGHNA and CDR2 YNFKEQ. V lost 0 bases, J lost 4 bases, and 9 bases lay in between. CDR3 size: 14 residues. In DNA, the CDR3 is TGTGCCAGCAGCCAAGAGGCCAGTCCCTATGGCTACACCTTC. Protein: CASSQEASPYGYTF.

This clone occurred once. J is TRBJ2-2 and V is TRBV5-1, with 8 bases matching TRBD1. Unmatched junction bases numbered 11, after V lost 4 bases and J lost 3 bases. Germline loops: CDR1 SGHRS, CDR2 YFSETQ. The CDR3 is 17 amino acids. CDR3 in amino acids: CASSTTGAELDTGELFF. CDR3 DNA: TGCGCCAGCAGCACGACAGGGGCTGAATTGGACACCGGGGAGCTGTTTTTT.

The chain employs TRBV11-2 and TRBJ2-7, with D possibly TRBD2 on 6 matching bases. CDR3 length: 16 amino acids. CDR1 is SGHAT, CDR2 FQNNGV, per germline. The ends were cut back, 0 bases at V and 5 bases at J, with 17 bases in the middle. The CDR3 region is CASSLEGLAYPNEQYF. Written as DNA, the CDR3 is TGTGCCAGCAGCTTAGAAGGGCTAGCGTATCCGAACGAGCAGTACTTC. Full variable domain (rest looked up from reference TRBV11-2 and TRBJ2-7): EAGVAQSPRYKIIEKRQSVAFWCNPISGHATLYWYQQILGQGPKLLIQFQNNGVVDDSQLPKDRFSAERLKGVDSTLKIQPAKLEDSAVYLCASSLEGLAYPNEQYFGPGTRLTVT.

The table lists this clone with a few counts. V and J are TRBV11-2 and TRBJ1-1; D unclear. Germline CDR1 reads SGHAT; CDR2 reads FQNNGV. The V gene lost 1 base and the J gene lost 7 bases, with 13 bases spanning the gap. The CDR3 has 14 amino acids. CDR3 nucleotides: TGTGCCAGCAGCTTAGCGCCCACGAACGTTGAAGCTTTCTTT. Residues: CASSLAPTNVEAFF.

The rearrangement joins TRBV11-2 to TRBJ1-1; D is unresolved. The V end was cut by 1 base, the J end by 2 bases, with 8 bases between. This CDR3 has 14 amino acids. Germline values: CDR1 SGHAT, CDR2 FQNNGV. The CDR3 here is CASSLVTVNTEAFF. The CDR3 DNA reads TGTGCCAGCAGCTTAGTGACGGTTAACACTGAAGCTTTCTTT.

The rearrangement joins TRBV5-6 to TRBJ2-7; 9 bases are a match to TRBD2. The V gene end was trimmed by 0 bases and the J gene end by 2 bases; junction bases not matched to a gene: 0. The CDR3 sequence is 14 residues long. Germline V CDR1 and CDR2: SGHDT, YYEEEE. The CDR3 is CASSLGGRAYEQYF. The DNA for the CDR3 is TGTGCCAGCAGCTTGGGCGGGAGGGCCTACGAGCAGTACTTC.

The chain joins TRBV7-9 to TRBJ1-2; possible D gene TRBD1, 5 bases. Trimming cost V 0 bases and J 4 bases, with 9 bases left between them. This CDR3 has 14 residues. CDR1 and CDR2 (germline): SEHNR, FQNEAQ (reference sequence). CDR3 nucleotides: TGTGCCAGCAGCTTAGCCGGGGCCGTCTATGGCTACACCTTC. Translating it yields CASSLAGAVYGYTF.

The genes are TRBV5-6 and TRBJ2-1; 7 bases are shared with TRBD1. V was clipped by 2 bases and J by 4 bases; unmatched bases: 3. The germline V gene encodes CDR1 SGHDT and CDR2 YYEEEE. This CDR3 has 14 residues. CDR3 sequence: CASSLRDSYNEQFF. The CDR3 DNA is TGTGCCAGCAGCTTACGGGACAGTTACAATGAGCAGTTCTTC.

This chain links TRBV30 with TRBJ2-1; unclear D gene. Germline CDR1 and CDR2: GTSNPN and SVGIG (reference sequence). V was shortened by 0 bases and J by 7 bases, with 7 bases between the two germline ends. The CDR3 extends over 12 amino acids. CDR3 region: CAWSVYANEQFF. The CDR3 DNA is TGTGCCTGGAGTGTGTACGCTAATGAGCAGTTCTTC.

The CDR3 DNA sequence: TGTGCCAGCAGCTTACCGTGGGAGGGCTTCCAAGAGACCCAGTACTTC. This encodes CASSLPWEGFQETQYF. The chain has TRBV7-8 and TRBJ2-5; 7 positions match TRBD2. In germline, CDR1 is SGHVS, CDR2 FQNEAQ. This CDR3 is 16 amino acids long. The ends lost 2 bases at V and 1 base at J; junction bases unmatched: 7.

The genes are TRBV5-4 and TRBJ1-1; D unresolved. Trimming shortened V by 1 base and J by 1 base, and 8 bases separated the two germline ends. Germline values: CDR1 SGHNT, CDR2 YYREEE (reference sequence). The length of the CDR3 is 14 residues. The CDR3 DNA follows: TGTGCCAGCAGCTTGTCCCCAGAGAACACTGAAGCTTTCTTT. It codes for CASSLSPENTEAFF.

This sequence joins TRBV28 and TRBJ2-5, with D unresolved. This CDR3 comprises 12 residues. Germline V gives CDR1 MDHEN, CDR2 SYDVKM. V gave up 3 bases and J gave up 4 bases, with 6 bases separating them. The CDR3 sequence: CASSLPLETQYF. The DNA for the CDR3 is TGTGCCAGCAGTTTGCCCCTAGAGACCCAGTACTTC.

The V gene is TRBV25-1, the J gene TRBJ2-2, with 7 bases lining up with TRBD2. The CDR3 totals 15 residues. Trimming at V came to 4 bases and at J to 1 base, leaving 3 bases not matched to a gene. Germline CDR1 MGHDK, CDR2 SYGVNS. The CDR3 coding sequence is TGTGCCAGCAGTGGGCTAGCGGAGAACACCGGGGAGCTGTTTTTT. Translation: CASSGLAENTGELFF.

V gene TRBV27 combines with J gene TRBJ2-5; D may be TRBD1 or TRBD2 (5 bases each). Germline loops: CDR1 MNHEY, CDR2 SMNVEV (reference sequence). V was clipped by 6 bases and J by 7 bases, with 21 bases between them. The CDR3 is 15 amino acids. CDR3 nucleotide sequence: TGTGCCAGCAGCCTGGCCGGGACGGTTCGGGGGACCCAGTACTTC. This gives the protein CASSLAGTVRGTQYF.

The rearrangement uses TRBV7-9 and TRBJ2-2, with 8 positions matching TRBD2. V trimming: 2 bases; J trimming: 2 bases; junction bases outside the gene matches: 4. The CDR3 is 16 amino acids. From germline, CDR1 is SEHNR and CDR2 FQNEAQ (reference sequence). CDR3 sequence reads: CASSLRTSRNTGELFF. The CDR3, as DNA: TGTGCCAGCAGCTTACGGACTAGCAGAAACACCGGGGAGCTGTTTTTT.

This chain uses TRBV2 with TRBJ2-7, with D perhaps given as TRBD1 or TRBD2 (5 bases each). Germline values: CDR1 SNHLY, CDR2 FYNNEI. Trimming pared 5 bases from V and 2 bases from J, leaving 10 bases between. The CDR3 extends over 13 amino acids. The CDR3 region has the DNA TGTGCCAGCAGTCCCGAGGGGCCCTACGAGCAGTACTTC. Translated, it gives CASSPEGPYEQYF.

The chain couples TRBV13 to TRBJ2-7, with 13 bases identical to TRBD2. The CDR3 contains 14 residues. CDR1 PRHDT and CDR2 FYEKMQ come from the germline V gene (reference sequence). V lost 5 bases and J lost 6; bases outside the gene matches: 4. This CDR3 reads CASSTSGRATEQYF. CDR3 DNA: TGTGCCAGCAGCACTAGCGGGAGGGCCACCGAGCAGTACTTC.

As for this clone: Other DNA sequences in the sample encode the same CDR3. The chain employs TRBV7-9 and TRBJ2-1; 8 nucleotides align to TRBD2. Germline V gives CDR1 SEHNR, CDR2 FQNEAQ (reference sequence). V lost 6 bases, J lost 4 bases, and 8 bases stayed unmatched. The CDR3 consists of 15 residues. CDR3 sequence: CASSSTSGGYNEQFF. The CDR3 DNA sequence: TGTGCCAGCAGTTCTACTAGCGGAGGATACAATGAGCAGTTCTTC.

V gene TRBV27 combines with J gene TRBJ2-3; TRBD1 aligns across 10 bases. CDR1 is MNHEY, CDR2 SMNVEV, per germline (reference sequence). This CDR3 spans 17 amino acids. V lost 5 bases, J lost 5 bases, and 13 bases stayed unmatched. CDR3 bases: TGTGCCAGCAGTACCCCACGGGACAGGGGTGTTAGAGATACGCAGTATTTT. This codes for CASSTPRDRGVRDTQYF.

This rearrangement joins TRBV7-8 to TRBJ1-2; D gene ambiguous. V lost 7 bases to trimming and J lost 1 base, with 16 bases between them. CDR1 is SGHVS, CDR2 FQNEAQ, per germline. This CDR3 is built from 15 residues. CDR3: CASIIRSRGNYGYTF. The CDR3 DNA reads TGTGCCAGCATCATTAGAAGCCGGGGTAACTATGGCTACACCTTC. The full variable domain, in which reference TRBV7-8 and TRBJ1-2 provide the parts outside the CDR3, is GAGVSQSPRYKVAKRGQDVALRCDPISGHVSLFWYQQALGQGPEFLTYFQNEAQLDKSGLPSDRFFAERPEGSVSTLKIQRTQQEDSAVYLCASIIRSRGNYGYTFGSGTRLTVV.

The chain couples TRBV27 to TRBJ2-7, with D unresolved. The CDR3 has 14 amino acids. Trimming stripped 3 bases from V and 6 bases from J, with 15 bases between. The V gene's germline CDR1 is MNHEY and CDR2 SMNVEV (reference sequence). The CDR3 nucleotides are TGTGCCAGCAGTTTTTTGGCTGGGTTAGGCGAGCAGTACTTC. Its translation is CASSFLAGLGEQYF.

The rearrangement uses TRBV5-1 and TRBJ2-7, with 13 bases lining up with TRBD2. Germline trimming cut 0 bases from V and 3 bases from J; bases unmatched to any gene: 6. The germline V gene encodes CDR1 SGHRS and CDR2 YFSETQ. This CDR3 is built from 17 residues. This chain's CDR3 is CASSLGLAGGRGYEQYF. The CDR3, as DNA: TGCGCCAGCAGCTTGGGACTAGCGGGAGGAAGAGGCTACGAGCAGTACTTC. Variable domain in full (rest from reference TRBV5-1 and TRBJ2-7): KAGVTQTPRYLIKTRGQQVTLSCSPISGHRSVSWYQQTPGQGLQFLFEYFSETQRNKGNFPGRFSGRQFSNSRSEMNVSTLELGDSALYLCASSLGLAGGRGYEQYFGPGTRLTVT.

Concerning this clone: Other DNA sequences in this sample translate to the same CDR3. CDR3 in DNA: TGTGCCAGCAGCGCCCGACTAGCGGGGGTGAGCACAGATACGCAGTATTTT. As protein: CASSARLAGVSTDTQYF. The V call is TRBV7-9, the J call TRBJ2-3; TRBD2 aligns across 12 bases. The germline V gene has CDR1 SEHNR and CDR2 FQNEAQ (reference sequence). There are 17 residues in the CDR3. Trimming cost V 5 bases and J 0 bases; bases outside gene matches: 6.

A single count supports this clone. The genes are TRBV2 and TRBJ1-1; no definite D call. Germline CDR1 SNHLY, CDR2 FYNNEI. V was pared by 9 bases and J by 4 bases, with 9 bases between. The CDR3 is 11 amino acids. CDR3 sequence: CARVVGTEAFF. CDR3 DNA sequence: TGTGCCAGAGTAGTGGGCACTGAAGCTTTCTTT.

The V gene is TRBV11-1, the J gene TRBJ1-1; D not resolved. This CDR3 has 14 amino acids. The germline V gene encodes CDR1 SGHAT and CDR2 FQDESV (reference sequence). The germline V and J ends were trimmed by 1 base and 1 base, with 7 bases remaining between them. The CDR3 nucleotides read TGTGCCAGCAGCTTAGGGGATCAGAACACTGAAGCTTTCTTT. This codes for CASSLGDQNTEAFF.

V usage is TRBV9 and J usage is TRBJ2-5; 7 bases map to TRBD1. Germline V gene sequence: CDR1 SGDLS, CDR2 YYNGEE. Trimming cost V 4 bases and J 5 bases; bases outside gene matches: 11. The length of the CDR3 is 15 residues. The CDR3 nucleotides are TGTGCCAGCAGCTCAAGGACAGGTTCGGGTGAGACCCAGTACTTC. Translated: CASSSRTGSGETQYF. The full variable domain, in which reference TRBV9 and TRBJ2-5 provide the parts outside the CDR3, is DSGVTQTPKHLITATGQRVTLRCSPRSGDLSVYWYQQSLDQGLQFLIQYYNGEERAKGNILERFSAQQFPDLHSELNLSSLELGDSALYFCASSSRTGSGETQYFGPGTRLLVL.

The rearrangement joins TRBV6-5 to TRBJ2-7; tentative D call: TRBD2 (6 bases). The CDR3 contains 16 residues. Germline assignment: CDR1 MNHEY and CDR2 SVGAGI. The V and J ends lost 0 bases and 0 bases respectively, with 12 bases between them. The CDR3 reads CASSYSSGETSYEQYF. DNA for the CDR3: TGTGCCAGCAGTTACTCGTCGGGAGAAACCTCCTACGAGCAGTACTTC.